Below, 20 T cell receptor beta chains from the same sample are listed, as sequenced in a study of metastatic and nonmetastatic thyroid tumors. From the PCR reads, TCRdb re-called clones with MiXCR. Of under 35,000 clones listed, 25% to 30% were seen once; the top ten hold more than 30%. Thyroid surgery had not been preceded by any treatment in any patient. The sequencing input was blood. These receptors were taken from a female donor with papillary thyroid cancer or a benign thyroid nodule (not recorded which). Some clones in this sample may be carry-over from other donors' samples.

This clone was seen many times. This sequence joins TRBV6-1 and TRBJ1-1, with TRBD1 matching over 10 bases. Looked up from germline, CDR1 is MNHNS and CDR2 is SASEGT. The CDR3 runs to 15 residues. The J segment lost 4 bases and the V segment lost 7 bases, leaving 9 bases of the junction unmatched. The CDR3 sequence: CASTRTDRGRTEAFF. In DNA form, the CDR3 reads TGTGCCAGCACTAGAACTGACAGGGGGCGCACTGAAGCTTTCTTT.

This clone was seen repeatedly, ten times or more. The J gene is TRBJ2-1, the V gene TRBV6-2 or TRBV6-3, with a tentative D call TRBD2 (5 bases). V gave up 5 bases and J gave up 0 bases, with 11 bases separating them. CDR1 is MNHEY and CDR2 is SVGEGT in the germline V gene. The CDR3 covers 15 residues. DNA of the CDR3: TGTGCCAGCAGTAAGGAAAGCGGCTCCTACAATGAGCAGTTCTTC. Its translation: CASSKESGSYNEQFF.

This clone was picked up many times. The chain uses TRBV5-8 and TRBJ1-5; 9 positions agree with TRBD1. The germline gives CDR1 SGHTS, CDR2 YDEGEE. V was pared by 5 bases and J by 5 bases, with 2 bases of the junction left unmatched. The CDR3 loop spans 13 amino acids. In nucleotides, the CDR3 is TGTGCCAGCAGAAGGACAGGGGATCAGCCCCAGCATTTT. Protein sequence: CASRRTGDQPQHF.

At least ten counts were recorded for this clone. This chain uses TRBV5-1 with TRBJ2-1, with D perhaps matching TRBD2 (6 bases). The V gene lost 0 bases and the J gene lost 5 bases, with 12 bases spanning the gap. In germline, CDR1 is SGHRS, CDR2 YFSETQ. This CDR3 has 15 residues. The chain's CDR3 is CASSLDLAGNNEQFF. In DNA form, the CDR3 reads TGCGCCAGCAGCTTGGACTTGGCGGGGAACAATGAGCAGTTCTTC. Filled out from reference TRBV5-1 and TRBJ2-1, the complete variable domain reads KAGVTQTPRYLIKTRGQQVTLSCSPISGHRSVSWYQQTPGQGLQFLFEYFSETQRNKGNFPGRFSGRQFSNSRSEMNVSTLELGDSALYLCASSLDLAGNNEQFFGPGTRLTVL.

The J gene is TRBJ1-1, the V gene TRBV15; D is unresolved. The V gene lost 1 base and the J gene lost 0 bases, with 3 bases spanning the gap. The CDR3 has 13 residues. In germline, CDR1 is LNHNV, CDR2 YYDKDF (reference sequence). CDR3 loop: CATSRVMNTEAFF. The CDR3 nucleotides read TGTGCCACCAGCAGAGTGATGAACACTGAAGCTTTCTTT.

This clone has at least ten counts. The chain carries TRBV9 and TRBJ1-1; D may be TRBD1 (5 bases). V was cut by 1 base and J by 2 bases, with 6 bases left in between. This CDR3 contains 13 residues. The germline V gene encodes CDR1 SGDLS and CDR2 YYNGEE. For the CDR3, the DNA is TGTGCCAGCAGCGTAAGGGGCAACACTGAAGCTTTCTTT. Protein sequence: CASSVRGNTEAFF.

The DNA of the CDR3 is TGCGCCAGCAGCGATAGCGGGAGATCTGACACCGGGGAGCTGTTTTTT. It translates to CASSDSGRSDTGELFF. The V gene is TRBV5-1, the J gene TRBJ2-2; 9 nucleotides align to TRBD2. CDR1 and CDR2 from the germline V gene are SGHRS and YFSETQ. V dropped 4 bases and J dropped 3; count of bases not matched to a gene: 7. CDR3 length: 16 residues.

This clone turned up a few times. The CDR3 DNA reads as TGTGCCATCAGTGGTTCAGGGGTCGAGCAGTACTTC. It encodes CAISGSGVEQYF. The V gene is TRBV10-3, the J gene TRBJ2-7; D might be TRBD1 (6 bases). This CDR3 region has 12 residues. The V end lost 4 bases, the J end lost 6 bases, and 10 bases lay between the germline ends. Germline V gives CDR1 ENHRY, CDR2 SYGVKD.

Only a few counts were recorded for this clone. At one end, the junction sequence differs from germline, possibly due to a read error. This rearrangement joins TRBV6-1 to TRBJ1-3; no reliable D call. Per the germline V gene, CDR1 is MNHNS and CDR2 is SASEGT. The length of the CDR3 is 13 residues. The chain's CDR3 is CASTWASVNTIYF. CDR3 nucleotides: TGTGCCAGCACATGGGCTTCTGTAAACACCATATATTTT.

By frequency in the sample, this clone is medium-sized (0.01 to 0.1%). This CDR3 is CASQSLPRNNEQFF. The CDR3 DNA is TGTGCCAGCCAAAGCCTCCCACGGAACAATGAGCAGTTCTTC. The chain recombines TRBV28 with TRBJ2-1; D is uncertain. CDR3 size: 14 residues. CDR1 MDHEN and CDR2 SYDVKM come from the germline V gene. V was cut by 8 bases and J by 5 bases, with 16 bases left in between.

This clone was picked up many times. This sequence joins TRBV30 and TRBJ1-5; 9 bases map to TRBD1. Germline-derived CDR1 and CDR2 are GTSNPN and SVGIG (reference sequence). The CDR3 consists of 18 residues. The junction had 13 bases not matched to a gene; V was cut back by 0 bases and J by 4 bases. The CDR3 DNA follows: TGTGCCTGGAGTGTAACAGGGGGCGTTTCAACGAGTAATCAGCCCCAGCATTTT. Protein: CAWSVTGGVSTSNQPQHF.

This clone was detected many times. The chain carries TRBV6-4 and TRBJ2-2; the match to TRBD1 covers 9 bases. The CDR3 is 16 residues long. The ends lost 5 bases at V and 4 bases at J; junction bases unmatched: 8. CDR1 is MRHNA, CDR2 SNTAGT, per germline. The CDR3 region is CASSKETGGGTGELFF. In nucleotides, the CDR3 is TGTGCCAGCAGTAAAGAGACAGGGGGAGGCACCGGGGAGCTGTTTTTT.

This clone was found many times. This sequence joins TRBV12-3 or TRBV12-4 and TRBJ2-5, with a tentative D call TRBD2 (5 bases). This CDR3 is 13 amino acids long. V gave up 5 bases and J gave up 0 bases, with 7 bases separating them. CDR3 sequence (DNA): TGTGCCAGCAGTCGGCGGGACCAAGAGACCCAGTACTTC. It translates to CASSRRDQETQYF.

The rearrangement links TRBV5-1 to TRBJ1-2; D is perhaps TRBD1 (5 bases). Germline CDR1 and CDR2: SGHRS and YFSETQ. The V end was cut by 0 bases, the J end by 6 bases, with 9 bases between. This CDR3 is 13 amino acids long. The CDR3 DNA is TGCGCCAGCAGCTTGGCCGACAGTGATGGCTACACCTTC. Its protein is CASSLADSDGYTF.

This clone came up many times. The rearrangement links TRBV28 to TRBJ1-5, with D possibly TRBD1 on 5 matching bases. The CDR3 is 15 residues long. Trimming pared 3 bases from V and 8 bases from J, leaving 17 bases between. Germline assignment: CDR1 MDHEN and CDR2 SYDVKM. As DNA, the CDR3 is TGTGCCAGCAGTTTGGGGGACGGGGGTGGGGAGCCCCAGCATTTT. Its protein product is CASSLGDGGGEPQHF.

The sample holds one count of this clone. V gene TRBV20-1 combines with J gene TRBJ2-7; D is possibly TRBD1 (6 bases). The V gene's germline CDR1 is DFQATT and CDR2 SNEGSKA (reference sequence). The V end lost 6 bases, the J end lost 0 bases, and 15 bases lay between the germline ends. This CDR3 has 14 residues. CDR3 sequence (DNA): TGCAGTGCCACACCCCGGGACAACTCCTACGAGCAGTACTTC. Its protein is CSATPRDNSYEQYF.

This clone appeared many times. Possible read error: a much larger clone is one base away. This chain links TRBV5-1 with TRBJ2-5; perhaps D is TRBD1 or TRBD2 (6 bases each). Germline CDR1 is SGHRS and CDR2 is YFSETQ. This CDR3 is 14 amino acids long. V lost 3 bases and J lost 9, with 18 bases in between. CDR3: CASSSRTAREAQYF. CDR3 DNA: TGCGCCAGCAGCTCCCGGACAGCCAGGGAGGCCCAGTACTTC.

Judged by abundance, this clone is medium-sized. The chain carries TRBV6-2 or TRBV6-3 and TRBJ2-1; no firm D call. Germline values: CDR1 MNHEY, CDR2 SVGEGT. The CDR3 consists of 16 residues. V lost 2 bases to trimming and J lost 5 bases, with 16 bases between them. The chain's CDR3 is CASSYRIGDTNNEQFF. The CDR3, as DNA: TGTGCCAGCAGTTACAGAATTGGGGATACAAACAATGAGCAGTTCTTC.

This clone was counted between two and nine times. The chain has TRBV25-1 and TRBJ1-4, with 10 bases identical to TRBD1. V gave up 8 bases and J gave up 12 bases; unmatched junction bases: 6. Germline CDR1 and CDR2: MGHDK and SYGVNS. CDR3 length: 12 residues. The CDR3 nucleotides read TGTGCCAGCGACAGGGGGCTTGGGGAACTGTTTTTT. This translates into CASDRGLGELFF. Together with reference TRBV25-1 and TRBJ1-4, the CDR3 gives the full variable domain: EADIYQTPRYLVIGTGKKITLECSQTMGHDKMYWYQQDPGMELHLIHYSYGVNSTEKGDLSSESTVSRIRTEHFPLTLESARPSHTSQYLCASDRGLGELFFGSGTQLSVL.

A note on this clone: A junction boundary mismatches the germline segment, possibly from a read error. The chain combines TRBV11-2 with TRBJ2-1; 7 nucleotides line up with TRBD1. Germline V gene data show CDR1 as SGHAT and CDR2 as FQNNGV. The CDR3 is made up of 15 amino acids. CDR3 region: CASRLGTVKQNEQFF. In DNA form, the CDR3 reads TGTGCCAGCAGATTAGGGACAGTTAAACAGAATGAGCAGTTCTTC.